The sequence of this T cell receptor beta chain was determined in a study of CDR3 diversity in severe acne. This clonotype ranks as medium-sized. The CDR3 length is 15 residues. The V gene's germline CDR1 is SGHRS and CDR2 YFSETQ. V dropped 4 bases and J dropped 4 bases, with 16 bases sitting between them. TCRdb re-derived calls from the PCR reads in MiXCR, one entry per CDR3 protein. Of more than 85,000 distinct CDR3 sequences in the sample, under 55% were seen once. This clonotype was obtained from a male donor with severe acne vulgaris. The material sequenced was blood. The chain links TRBV5-1 to TRBJ2-3; maybe TRBD2 (5 bases). The CDR3 region has the DNA TGCGCCAGCAGCGAAGACGGGGTGGTGTCAGATACGCAGTATTTT. It translates to CASSEDGVVSDTQYF.